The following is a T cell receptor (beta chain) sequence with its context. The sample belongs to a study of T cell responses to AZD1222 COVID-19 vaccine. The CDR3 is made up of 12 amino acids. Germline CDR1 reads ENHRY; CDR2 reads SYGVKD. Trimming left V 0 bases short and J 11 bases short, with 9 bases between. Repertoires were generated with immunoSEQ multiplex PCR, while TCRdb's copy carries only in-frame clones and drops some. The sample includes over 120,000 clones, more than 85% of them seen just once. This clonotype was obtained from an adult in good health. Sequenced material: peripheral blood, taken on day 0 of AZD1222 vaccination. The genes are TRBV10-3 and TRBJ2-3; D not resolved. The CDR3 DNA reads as TGTGCCATCAGTGAGTCGAATTACTGGCAGTATTTT. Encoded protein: CAISESNYWQYF.